The 2 T cell receptor beta chains below all came from one sample that was sequenced in a study of post-analysis software for immune sequencing data (dated by TCRdb to the mid-2010s). The investigation overall reported the following: A few TRBV segments, including TRBV5-6, TRBV5-1 and TRBV20-1, were significantly more frequent in patients than controls.

Receptors were amplified or captured by PCR. Sequencing took place on an Illumina HiSeq 2500. To reduce PCR and sequencing biases, unique molecular identifiers were incorporated into the TCR beta cDNA libraries. TCRdb redid the processing of the public reads, applying fastp at Q25 and MiXCR, and retained in-frame beta chains. Rows merge per CDR3 protein into single entries with the most common DNA and genes. The sample table holds some 450,000 distinct CDR3 sequences, of which nearly 45% were seen once. Of the sample, roughly an eighth falls within the top ten clones. No cognate antigen is known for these TCRs. Material: blood. These receptors were obtained from a girl under 18 with multiple sclerosis.

This chain uses TRBV5-1 with TRBJ2-5, with D possibly called TRBD1 or TRBD2 (5 bases each). The germline V gene has CDR1 SGHRS and CDR2 YFSETQ. Trimming removed 3 bases from V and 2 bases from J, with 11 bases in between. The CDR3 has 14 amino acids. The CDR3 region is CASSWGRTQETQYF. The DNA for the CDR3 is TGCGCCAGCAGCTGGGGACGGACACAAGAGACCCAGTACTTC.

This clonotype occurred a few times. This chain links TRBV6-5 with TRBJ2-5; D is unresolved. Germline lookup yields CDR1 MNHEY and CDR2 SVGAGI. This CDR3 has 11 amino acids. V lost 3 bases to trimming and J lost 11 bases, with 10 bases between them. In DNA, the CDR3 is TGTGCCAGCAGTTATGGGCATGAGCAGTACTTC. Translating gives CASSYGHEQYF.